Shown below are 18 T cell receptor beta chains from a single sample sequenced in a study of blood T cell repertoires in COVID-19. Only in-frame clones appear in the TCRdb table, and some are missing; sequencing was by immunoSEQ multiplex PCR. The repertoire includes 55,000 to 85,000 clones, 70% to 85% of them detected once, and roughly 0.83% sits in the top ten. Sequenced input: peripheral blood. These receptors came from a woman in her 70s with acute or convalescent COVID-19.

V and J are TRBV6-5 and TRBJ2-7; D gene uncertain. V was pared by 5 bases and J by 7 bases, with 9 bases between. The CDR3 is 11 amino acids. The germline V gene encodes CDR1 MNHEY and CDR2 SVGAGI. CDR3 protein: CASSTMREQYF. DNA for the CDR3: TGTGCCAGCAGTACCATGAGGGAGCAGTACTTC.

The genes are TRBV19 and TRBJ2-2; TRBD1 might be the D (5 bases). V lost 5 bases, J lost 3 bases, and 10 bases lay in between. CDR3 length equals 14 residues. In germline, CDR1 is LNHDA, CDR2 SQIVND (reference sequence). The CDR3 loop is CASSFTGDTGELFF. DNA for the CDR3: TGTGCCAGTAGTTTCACAGGCGACACCGGGGAGCTGTTTTTT.

The genes are TRBV29-1 and TRBJ2-3; 11 nucleotides line up with TRBD2. The CDR3 loop spans 14 amino acids. V lost 6 bases, J lost 4 bases, and 6 bases stayed unmatched. Per the germline V gene, CDR1 is SQVTM and CDR2 is ANQGSEA. CDR3 sequence (DNA): TGCAGCGTGGGCTTGACTAGCGGGGCAGATACGCAGTATTTT. Protein product: CSVGLTSGADTQYF.

This clone is a singleton in its sample. The rearrangement links TRBV27 to TRBJ2-7, with 11 nucleotides matching TRBD1. Germline values: CDR1 MNHEY, CDR2 SMNVEV (reference sequence). The CDR3 covers 15 residues. J lost 5 bases, V lost 5 bases, and 8 bases had no gene match. CDR3 in amino acids: CASSPLDRGPDEQYF. Here the CDR3 DNA reads TGTGCCAGCAGTCCCTTGGACAGGGGGCCCGACGAGCAGTACTTC.

The chain links TRBV5-4 to TRBJ2-7; TRBD1 agrees at 7 bases. The CDR3 covers 14 residues. The V and J ends lost 2 bases and 5 bases, in that order; junction bases with no gene match: 7. The germline gives CDR1 SGHNT, CDR2 YYREEE (reference sequence). CDR3 in amino acids: CASSFGAGGDEQYF. CDR3 sequence (DNA): TGTGCCAGCAGCTTCGGGGCAGGGGGAGACGAGCAGTACTTC.

J is TRBJ2-1 and V is TRBV7-3; D possibly corresponds to TRBD2 (7 bases). This CDR3 contains 16 residues. Trimming left V 1 base short and J 6 bases short, with 16 bases between. CDR1 is SGHTA and CDR2 is FQGTGA in the germline V gene. CDR3 nucleotides: TGTGCCAGCAGCTTAATTGGGGGGGCGCCGGGCAATGAGCAGTTCTTC. Protein sequence: CASSLIGGAPGNEQFF.

This sequence joins TRBV19 and TRBJ1-2; maybe TRBD1 (6 bases). V gave up 1 base and J gave up 2 bases, with 17 bases separating them. CDR3 length: 17 residues. Germline V gene sequence: CDR1 LNHDA, CDR2 SQIVND (reference sequence). As DNA, the CDR3 is TGTGCCAGTAGTATAGGTCAGGGGCGCAATTTCAACTATGGCTACACCTTC. Encoded protein: CASSIGQGRNFNYGYTF.

The chain uses TRBV19 and TRBJ2-2; TRBD1 is a possible D gene (6 bases). Germline values: CDR1 LNHDA, CDR2 SQIVND (reference sequence). The CDR3 consists of 15 residues. Trimming left V 5 bases short and J 6 bases short, with 16 bases between. CDR3 DNA: TGTGCCAGTAGTCCCCGGACAGCCGCACCCGGGGAGCTGTTTTTT. Its translation: CASSPRTAAPGELFF.

This clone was counted ten times or more. CDR3 nucleotides: TGTGCCAGCAGCAACACACTGAACACTGAAGCTTTCTTT. Its protein is CASSNTLNTEAFF. The chain uses TRBV7-9 and TRBJ1-1; no clear D gene. V shed 5 bases and J shed 0 bases, with 7 bases lying between them. Per the germline V gene, CDR1 is SEHNR and CDR2 is FQNEAQ (reference sequence). The CDR3 runs to 13 residues.

The chain carries TRBV29-1 and TRBJ2-1; 9 bases are a match to TRBD1. CDR1 is SQVTM, CDR2 ANQGSEA, per germline. J was trimmed by 7 bases and V by 2 bases; bases with no gene match: 3. CDR3 length equals 13 residues. The chain's CDR3 is CSVETGGGNEQFF. The DNA for the CDR3 is TGCAGCGTTGAAACAGGGGGCGGGAATGAGCAGTTCTTC.

The J gene is TRBJ2-7, the V gene TRBV30; 7 bases align to TRBD2. V gave up 4 bases and J gave up 6 bases; unmatched junction bases: 12. CDR1 and CDR2 (germline): GTSNPN, SVGIG (reference sequence). This CDR3 region has 14 residues. The CDR3 region is CAWTPGGPPVEQYF. The CDR3 DNA sequence: TGTGCCTGGACCCCGGGGGGACCGCCTGTCGAGCAGTACTTC.

The chain recombines TRBV5-5 with TRBJ1-1; 7 bases are a match to TRBD1. J gave up 4 bases and V 6 bases, and 6 bases lay outside the gene matches. CDR3 length: 13 residues. Germline CDR1 reads SGHKS; CDR2 reads YYEKEE (reference sequence). The CDR3, as DNA: TGTGCCAGCACCCAGGGGGGCGGCACTGAAGCTTTCTTT. This translates into CASTQGGGTEAFF.

CDR3 sequence: CASGAAEAFF. The CDR3 region has the DNA TGTGCCAGCGGAGCTGCTGAAGCTTTCTTT. The rearrangement uses TRBV2 and TRBJ1-1; D is unresolved. From germline, CDR1 is SNHLY and CDR2 FYNNEI. This CDR3 comprises 10 residues. The germline V and J ends were trimmed by 8 bases and 6 bases, with 7 bases remaining between them.

J is TRBJ1-2 and V is TRBV7-2; TRBD1 aligns across 10 bases. Trimming at V came to 1 base and at J to 7 bases, leaving 0 bases not matched to a gene. CDR1 SGHTA and CDR2 FQGNSA come from the germline V gene. The CDR3 extends over 13 amino acids. CDR3 region: CASSLGTGGGYTF. The CDR3 DNA reads as TGTGCCAGCAGCTTAGGGACAGGGGGTGGCTACACCTTC.

V is TRBV2 and J is TRBJ1-3; no definite D call. The CDR3 contains 15 residues. From germline, CDR1 is SNHLY and CDR2 FYNNEI. V was clipped by 6 bases and J by 0 bases, with 12 bases between them. CDR3 in DNA: TGTGCCAGCAGCCAGCGGATTAGCTCTGGAAACACCATATATTTT. The encoded protein is CASSQRISSGNTIYF.

The chain joins TRBV10-1 to TRBJ2-3, with D perhaps TRBD2 (5 bases). From germline, CDR1 is WNHNN and CDR2 SYGVQD (reference sequence). Trimming pared 6 bases from V and 2 bases from J, leaving 6 bases between. CDR3 length: 12 amino acids. The CDR3 nucleotides read TGCGCCAGCAGGGGAGCCACAGATACGCAGTATTTT. It is translated as CASRGATDTQYF.

The chain is built from TRBV29-1 and TRBJ1-1; unclear D gene. Deletions cut 4 bases from V and 2 bases from J, with 5 bases between. This CDR3 is built from 11 residues. Germline-derived CDR1 and CDR2 are SQVTM and ANQGSEA. The CDR3 DNA reads as TGCAGCGTTGGAGCTAACACTGAAGCTTTCTTT. Translated, it gives CSVGANTEAFF.

The chain is built from TRBV3-1 (or the pseudogene TRBV3-2) and TRBJ2-1; 7 nucleotides agree with TRBD2. Germline CDR1 reads LGHDT; CDR2 reads YNNKEL (reference sequence). V was pared by 0 bases and J by 13 bases, with 12 bases of the junction left unmatched. The CDR3 runs to 15 residues. The CDR3: CASSQDNPRRGRQFF. DNA for the CDR3: TGTGCCAGCAGCCAAGACAACCCCCGGCGGGGGAGACAGTTCTTC.